This TCR beta chain was profiled in a study of blood T cells in healthy people across ages. This clonotype came up many times. Its cognate antigen is unknown. Overall study results and limits: Age brought a roughly linear fall in TCR beta diversity measured per million T cells. Comparison with aged donors showed that long-lived donors had more naive CD4+ cells and higher diversity.

Combining a sample-barcoded 5' primer with a J-beta primer mix, a second PCR ran for roughly 7 to 12 cycles. TCRdb redid the calling of the 5' RACE reads with MiXCR, one entry per CDR3 protein. Among approximately 800,000 distinct CDR3 sequences, 40% to 65% were seen once, and the ten largest hold 40% to 50%. Sequencing was carried out using blood. This receptor was identified in an elderly man in good health.

This CDR3 reads CASSPQGVLHYYYEQYF. The CDR3 bases are TGTGCCAGCAGCCCACAAGGGGTCCTCCACTACTACTACGAGCAGTACTTC. The genes are TRBV14 and TRBJ2-7; tentative D call: TRBD1 (5 bases). V was pared by 4 bases and J by 3 bases, with 22 bases between. Germline V gene lookup returns CDR1 SGHDN and CDR2 FVKESK. The CDR3 has 17 amino acids.